The 23 T cell receptor beta chains given below trace back to one sample, sequenced in a study of T-cell memory formation after mild COVID-19. In TCRdb, the 5' RACE reads were re-called with MiXCR into one record per CDR3 protein. The sample has nearly 350,000 distinct CDR3 sequences, 10% to 15% seen once. The source material was PBMCs or a T cell subset sorted from them (not recorded which). The receptor source for this set is a man aged 18 to 30 who had mild COVID-19 (a few samples of this study predate the infection). Cell type and time point are not known.

The rearrangement links TRBV5-1 to TRBJ2-3, with 10 nucleotides matching TRBD1. Germline values: CDR1 SGHRS, CDR2 YFSETQ. Losses at the gene ends were 6 bases for V and 3 bases for J; bases not matched to a gene: 7. CDR3 size: 15 residues. CDR3 in amino acids: CASKGQGPKTDTQYF. For the CDR3, the DNA is TGCGCCAGCAAGGGACAGGGGCCAAAGACAGATACGCAGTATTTT.

The chain joins TRBV7-2 to TRBJ1-6, with TRBD1 as a possible D gene (5 bases). The ends were cut back, 5 bases at V and 10 bases at J, with 15 bases in the middle. CDR1 is SGHTA and CDR2 is FQGNSA in the germline V gene. The length of the CDR3 is 14 residues. CDR3 residues: CASSGPGWGSPLHF. In DNA, the CDR3 is TGTGCCAGCAGCGGGCCGGGTTGGGGGTCACCCCTCCACTTT.

This chain uses TRBV20-1 with TRBJ2-5; no clear D gene. V was shortened by 4 bases and J by 2 bases, with 8 bases between the two germline ends. CDR3 length: 12 amino acids. Germline V gene sequence: CDR1 DFQATT, CDR2 SNEGSKA (reference sequence). The CDR3: CSATTNQETQYF. The CDR3 nucleotides read TGCAGTGCTACGACAAATCAAGAGACCCAGTACTTC.

There are a few counts of this clonotype. The chain combines TRBV4-2 with TRBJ2-6; 7 bases agree with TRBD1. V shed 7 bases, J shed 1 base, and the junction held 7 bases outside the gene matches. Germline lookup yields CDR1 LGHNA and CDR2 YNFKEQ. The CDR3 covers 16 residues. The CDR3 DNA sequence: TGTGCCAGCACTGGGACAGATTTATCTGGGGCCAACGTCCTGACTTTC. It encodes CASTGTDLSGANVLTF.

The table lists this clonotype with a few counts. This chain joins TRBV5-1 and TRBJ1-1, with D unresolved. V shed 3 bases and J shed 1 base, with 7 bases lying between them. The CDR3 covers 13 residues. The germline V gene encodes CDR1 SGHRS and CDR2 YFSETQ. The CDR3 loop reads CASSSLGNTEAFF. The CDR3, as DNA: TGCGCCAGCAGCTCTTTGGGGAACACTGAAGCTTTCTTT.

The rearrangement links TRBV29-1 to TRBJ2-1; D unclear. Germline V gives CDR1 SQVTM, CDR2 ANQGSEA. Trimming shortened V by 8 bases and J by 0 bases, and 14 bases separated the two germline ends. The CDR3 consists of 14 residues. CDR3 in amino acids: CSPRSLSSYNEQFF. The CDR3, as DNA: TGCAGCCCTCGGAGCCTGAGCTCCTACAATGAGCAGTTCTTC.

The V and J genes are TRBV3-1 and TRBJ1-5; D may be TRBD1 (5 bases). The V gene lost 3 bases and the J gene lost 9 bases, with 12 bases spanning the gap. Germline V gives CDR1 LGHDT, CDR2 YNNKEL (reference sequence). This CDR3 contains 13 residues. The CDR3 sequence is CASSQGGVGPQHF. The CDR3 nucleotides are TGTGCCAGCAGCCAGGGGGGGGTTGGGCCCCAGCATTTT.

CDR3 sequence: CASSLLRGFTDTQYF. CDR3 DNA: TGCGCCAGCAGCTTGCTTAGGGGGTTCACAGATACGCAGTATTTT. The rearrangement joins TRBV5-1 to TRBJ2-3; weak D call: TRBD1 (6 bases). The CDR3 length is 15 residues. V lost 1 base to trimming and J lost 2 bases, with 11 bases between them. The V gene's germline CDR1 is SGHRS and CDR2 YFSETQ.

This clonotype was seen a handful of times. This rearrangement joins TRBV5-1 to TRBJ2-3; D is perhaps TRBD1 (6 bases). Germline assignment: CDR1 SGHRS and CDR2 YFSETQ. Trimming pared 4 bases from V and 4 bases from J, leaving 16 bases between. This CDR3 is 15 amino acids long. The CDR3 DNA is TGCGCCAGCAGCAGGAAGGACAGCCGCTCAGATACGCAGTATTTT. Translation: CASSRKDSRSDTQYF.

The CDR3 bases are TGCGCCAGCAGCCCGGGACAGGGGGCAGCTGGAAACACCATATATTTT. This translates into CASSPGQGAAGNTIYF. The gene calls are TRBV5-1 and TRBJ1-3, with TRBD1 identical over 12 bases. Germline V gene data show CDR1 as SGHRS and CDR2 as YFSETQ. Trimming took 4 bases from V and 2 from J; bases not matched to a gene: 4. This CDR3 spans 16 amino acids.

This clonotype was picked up a small number of times. The chain is built from TRBV7-2 and TRBJ2-2, with TRBD1 matching over 7 bases. Germline V gene sequence: CDR1 SGHTA, CDR2 FQGNSA. CDR3 length: 13 amino acids. V dropped 5 bases and J dropped 11; count of bases not matched to a gene: 8. This CDR3 reads CASSPQGLGELFF. CDR3 nucleotides: TGTGCCAGCAGCCCACAGGGGCTAGGAGAGCTGTTTTTT.

The chain has TRBV3-1 and TRBJ2-7; D is unresolved. Germline V gene data show CDR1 as LGHDT and CDR2 as YNNKEL (reference sequence). V lost 3 bases, J lost 7 bases, and 10 bases lay in between. The CDR3 consists of 12 residues. Here the CDR3 reads CASSQVRKEQYF. In DNA form, the CDR3 reads TGTGCCAGCAGCCAGGTAAGAAAGGAGCAGTACTTC.

This clonotype was seen more than once but under ten times. The J gene is TRBJ1-1, the V gene TRBV2; D is uncertain. Trimming pared 3 bases from V and 1 base from J, leaving 6 bases between. The CDR3 totals 13 residues. The V gene's germline CDR1 is SNHLY and CDR2 FYNNEI. In DNA, the CDR3 is TGTGCCAGCAGTGACAGACCGAACACTGAAGCTTTCTTT. Translated, it gives CASSDRPNTEAFF. Filled out from reference TRBV2 and TRBJ1-1, the complete variable domain reads EPEVTQTPSHQVTQMGQEVILRCVPISNHLYFYWYRQILGQKVEFLVSFYNNEISEKSEIFDDQFSVERPDGSNFTLKIRSTKLEDSAMYFCASSDRPNTEAFFGQGTRLTVV.

The table lists this clonotype with a few counts. The chain joins TRBV7-2 to TRBJ2-1, with D possibly matching TRBD1 (5 bases). Trimming pared 1 base from V and 12 bases from J, leaving 10 bases between. Germline CDR1 SGHTA, CDR2 FQGNSA. The CDR3 has 12 residues. The CDR3 nucleotides read TGTGCCAGCAGCTTAGAGCAGGGCAGGCAGTTCTTC. Translating gives CASSLEQGRQFF.

The sample holds many counts of this clonotype. The gene calls are TRBV6-6 and TRBJ2-1; weak D call: TRBD2 (6 bases). The germline V gene has CDR1 MNHNY and CDR2 SVGAGI (reference sequence). V was clipped by 5 bases and J by 6 bases, with 11 bases between them. CDR3 length: 13 residues. Here the CDR3 reads CASSMRDSNEQFF. The CDR3 coding sequence is TGTGCCAGCAGTATGCGGGATTCCAATGAGCAGTTCTTC.

This clonotype was picked up many times. V is TRBV5-1 and J is TRBJ2-7, with 9 bases identical to TRBD1. The CDR3 runs 15 residues. Germline lookup yields CDR1 SGHRS and CDR2 YFSETQ. The junction had 15 bases not matched to a gene; V was cut back by 5 bases and J by 9 bases. The CDR3 here is CASRPTGGEVNSQYF. The DNA of the CDR3 is TGCGCCAGCAGGCCTACAGGGGGCGAGGTAAATTCGCAGTACTTC.

The DNA of the CDR3 is TGCGCCAGCAGCCAAGATCGAGCGGGGGGCATTCAGTACTTC. This codes for CASSQDRAGGIQYF. The chain links TRBV4-3 to TRBJ2-4, with 9 bases identical to TRBD2. The V gene's germline CDR1 is LGHNA and CDR2 YSLEER. This CDR3 has 14 amino acids. Trimming took 0 bases from V and 9 from J; bases not matched to a gene: 3.

This chain links TRBV25-1 with TRBJ2-1; D gene unclear. Germline values: CDR1 MGHDK, CDR2 SYGVNS. Trimming left V 0 bases short and J 10 bases short, with 19 bases between. This CDR3 comprises 16 residues. The CDR3, as DNA: TGTGCCAGCAGTGAATATCCCAGTTACCGTGTGGTGGAGCAGTTCTTC. Translation: CASSEYPSYRVVEQFF.

The chain combines TRBV3-1 with TRBJ2-7; D not certain. Germline V gene data show CDR1 as LGHDT and CDR2 as YNNKEL (reference sequence). This CDR3 has 14 amino acids. The V end lost 2 bases, the J end lost 5 bases, and 13 bases lay between the germline ends. CDR3 nucleotide sequence: TGTGCCAGCAGCCAAACGGGTGGGGATAACGAGCAGTACTTC. Protein sequence: CASSQTGGDNEQYF.

This clonotype has only a few counts. The V call is TRBV5-4, the J call TRBJ2-3; D remains ambiguous. CDR1 and CDR2 (germline): SGHNT, YYREEE (reference sequence). Trimming stripped 0 bases from V and 3 bases from J, with 11 bases between. The CDR3 length is 15 residues. CDR3 DNA sequence: TGTGCCAGCAGCTTGGGGCCTTCCAAGACAGATACGCAGTATTTT. Its protein is CASSLGPSKTDTQYF. The whole variable domain, remainder taken from reference TRBV5-4 and TRBJ2-3, is ETGVTQSPTHLIKTRGQQVTLRCSSQSGHNTVSWYQQALGQGPQFIFQYYREEENGRGNFPPRFSGLQFPNYSSELNVNALELDDSALYLCASSLGPSKTDTQYFGPGTRLTVL.

The chain carries TRBV4-1 and TRBJ1-1; unclear D gene. Trimming took 3 bases from V and 8 from J, leaving 7 bases between them. The CDR3 length is 11 residues. Germline V CDR1 and CDR2: MGHRA, YSYEKL. The CDR3 nucleotides are TGCGCCAGCAGCCACTTCAGAGAAGCTTTCTTT. The encoded protein is CASSHFREAFF.

This clonotype was seen only a few times. The rearrangement joins TRBV9 to TRBJ1-2; D gene unclear. The germline V gene encodes CDR1 SGDLS and CDR2 YYNGEE. The CDR3 covers 15 residues. Between the trimmed V and J ends, which lost 3 bases and 2 bases, there was a span of 14 bases. The CDR3: CASSGWRSMNYGYTF. CDR3 DNA sequence: TGTGCCAGCAGCGGATGGCGGAGTATGAACTATGGCTACACCTTC.

The J gene is TRBJ1-4, the V gene TRBV9; D ambiguous. The CDR3 is made up of 14 amino acids. Between the trimmed V and J ends, which lost 4 bases and 10 bases, there was a span of 17 bases. CDR1 and CDR2 from the germline V gene are SGDLS and YYNGEE. In nucleotides, the CDR3 is TGTGCCAGCAGCTCCCCCGAGGGCGGCGGAAAACTGTTTTTT. This codes for CASSSPEGGGKLFF.